This T cell receptor (beta chain) appears in the sequencing data of a study of blood T cells in healthy people across ages. Study results and limitations: Per million T cells, the diversity of TCR beta decreased roughly linearly as age advanced.

To note about this clonotype: What it recognizes is unknown.

PBMCs were isolated at a quantity of at least 6.5 million per sample. Primed by a sample-barcoded 5' primer and a J-beta primer mix, a second PCR proceeded for about 6 to 11 cycles. TCRdb independently ran MiXCR on the 5' RACE reads; one entry per CDR3 protein. The sample consists of approximately 810,000 distinct CDR3 sequences, less than 35% of them appearing once. Per germline, CDR1 KGHDR and CDR2 SFDVKD. CDR3 length: 17 residues. With V trimmed by 9 bases and J by 4 bases, 17 bases remained unmatched. The material sequenced was blood. This rearrangement joins TRBV24-1 to TRBJ2-3; TRBD1 agrees at 8 bases. This TCR was recovered from a woman aged 80 or over in good health. The CDR3, as DNA: TGTGCCACCGCGGGGAACTGGGGACAGGCGGGGTCAGATACGCAGTATTTT. This translates into CATAGNWGQAGSDTQYF.